The 16 T cell receptor beta chains listed next were all sequenced from one sample in a study of a mutant IDH1 vaccine in newly diagnosed glioma. Profiling relied on immunoSEQ multiplex PCR, and the TCRdb table lists in-frame clones only, not all of them. The profile shows about 60,000 clones, approximately 84% of them singletons. Documented time point: week 11, during vaccination. Doses consisted of 300 ug of mutant IDH1 20-mer peptide each, paired with topical imiquimod. Their antigen targets remain unknown. The sample consisted of PBMCs, taken from a glioma patient whose treatment included an IDH1 peptide vaccine. Receptors were obtained from a woman aged 45-60 years with glioma.

In DNA form, the CDR3 reads TGTGCCAGTAGTATAGATCGGGAAGATACGCAGTATTTT. Translation: CASSIDREDTQYF. V and J are TRBV19 and TRBJ2-3; maybe TRBD2 (5 bases). This CDR3 region has 13 residues. The germline CDR1 and CDR2 sequences are LNHDA and SQIVND (reference sequence). The ends were cut back, 0 bases at V and 5 bases at J, with 6 bases in the middle.

V and J are TRBV27 and TRBJ1-1, with 7 bases identical to TRBD1. Trimming removed 4 bases from V and 5 bases from J; junction bases left unmatched: 7. This CDR3 has 14 residues. Looked up from germline, CDR1 is MNHEY and CDR2 is SMNVEV (reference sequence). CDR3 nucleotide sequence: TGTGCCAGCAGTTCGTGGGACAGAGGGACTGAAGCTTTCTTT. Encoded protein: CASSSWDRGTEAFF.

The chain carries TRBV19 and TRBJ1-5; D not certain. Germline CDR1 is LNHDA and CDR2 is SQIVND (reference sequence). The CDR3 runs to 13 residues. V lost 6 bases and J lost 2, with 8 bases in between. CDR3 loop: CASSRIGNQPQHF. CDR3 in DNA: TGTGCCAGTAGCAGGATCGGCAATCAGCCCCAGCATTTT.

This chain uses TRBV10-3 with TRBJ1-2; 9 bases align to TRBD1. The germline CDR1 and CDR2 sequences are ENHRY and SYGVKD. This CDR3 comprises 14 residues. J lost 8 bases, V lost 0 bases, and 4 bases had no gene match. CDR3 nucleotides: TGTGCCATCAGTGAGTCACAGGGGGCACGGGGCTACACCTTC. Residues: CAISESQGARGYTF.

The gene calls are TRBV5-1 and TRBJ1-2; no firm D call. With 5 bases removed from V and 7 bases from J, the gap between germline ends came to 15 bases. The CDR3 has 13 amino acids. Per the germline V gene, CDR1 is SGHRS and CDR2 is YFSETQ. The CDR3 sequence: CASSLRADGGYTF. The CDR3 DNA reads TGCGCCAGCAGTTTGCGAGCGGACGGTGGCTACACCTTC.

This rearrangement joins TRBV7-9 to TRBJ2-7, with 10 bases matching TRBD1. V dropped 5 bases and J dropped 5; count of bases not matched to a gene: 9. The germline gives CDR1 SEHNR, CDR2 FQNEAQ (reference sequence). The CDR3 spans 15 residues. The CDR3 here is CASSPPGQGIHEQYF. For the CDR3, the DNA is TGTGCCAGCAGCCCGCCGGGACAGGGGATCCACGAGCAGTACTTC. Full variable domain (rest looked up from reference TRBV7-9 and TRBJ2-7): DTGVSQNPRHKITKRGQNVTFRCDPISEHNRLYWYRQTLGQGPEFLTYFQNEAQLEKSRLLSDRFSAERPKGSFSTLEIQRTEQGDSAMYLCASSPPGQGIHEQYFGPGTRLTVT.

The rearrangement links TRBV28 to TRBJ1-2; D call uncertain. This CDR3 comprises 14 residues. The V end lost 2 bases, the J end lost 3 bases, and 10 bases lay between the germline ends. Germline CDR1 reads MDHEN; CDR2 reads SYDVKM. The CDR3 sequence is CASSLNSAYYGYTF. The CDR3 DNA sequence: TGTGCCAGCAGTTTAAACAGTGCGTACTATGGCTACACCTTC.

Here the CDR3 DNA reads TGTGCCAGTAGCCTTACAGGGGGCGGTCAGCCCCAGCATTTT. Amino acids: CASSLTGGGQPQHF. The J gene is TRBJ1-5, the V gene TRBV19; 9 bases are shared with TRBD1. Germline V lookup: CDR1 LNHDA, CDR2 SQIVND (reference sequence). The CDR3 covers 14 residues. J lost 6 bases, V lost 6 bases, and 6 bases had no gene match.

The chain couples TRBV5-6 to TRBJ2-7, with 10 bases matching TRBD1. Germline-derived CDR1 and CDR2 are SGHDT and YYEEEE. V trimming: 3 bases; J trimming: 2 bases; junction bases outside the gene matches: 11. This CDR3 spans 17 amino acids. CDR3 coding DNA: TGTGCCAGCAGCTCTACTACCGACAGGGGGCGTCCCTACGAGCAGTACTTC. Protein product: CASSSTTDRGRPYEQYF.

This rearrangement joins TRBV6-5 to TRBJ1-2; 8 bases agree with TRBD1. Germline V gene lookup returns CDR1 MNHEY and CDR2 SVGAGI. J gave up 3 bases and V 6 bases, and 3 bases lay outside the gene matches. The CDR3 extends over 13 amino acids. The CDR3 is CASSRGQDYGYTF. The CDR3 DNA follows: TGTGCCAGCAGCCGGGGACAGGACTATGGCTACACCTTC.

The chain combines TRBV4-1 with TRBJ2-7, with D possibly TRBD2 on 6 matching bases. V was shortened by 0 bases and J by 6 bases, with 9 bases between the two germline ends. The CDR3 runs to 13 residues. Germline V lookup: CDR1 MGHRA, CDR2 YSYEKL. The CDR3 reads CASSQERGTEQYF. As DNA, the CDR3 is TGCGCCAGCAGCCAAGAGCGGGGAACCGAGCAGTACTTC.

This rearrangement joins TRBV5-4 to TRBJ2-7, with 12 bases that match TRBD2. CDR1 is SGHNT and CDR2 is YYREEE in the germline V gene (reference sequence). CDR3 length equals 15 residues. The trim removed 2 bases at V and 5 bases at J, leaving 5 bases unmatched. CDR3 sequence (DNA): TGTGCCAGCAGCTTACTAGCGGGGGGCAAGGACGAGCAGTACTTC. This sequence encodes CASSLLAGGKDEQYF.

Only one count was recorded for this clone. This rearrangement joins TRBV7-2 to TRBJ2-7; TRBD1 matches 9 bases. V dropped 1 base and J dropped 3; count of bases not matched to a gene: 4. CDR3 length: 15 residues. Germline assignment: CDR1 SGHTA and CDR2 FQGNSA. CDR3 bases: TGTGCCAGCAGCTTAGTCGGGACAGGGCTCTACGAGCAGTACTTC. Translated, it gives CASSLVGTGLYEQYF.

This clone was counted between two and nine times. In nucleotides, the CDR3 is TGTGCCAGCAGCCAAGTCACGGTGAAGGGGACAGGTGTTATGTATACGCAGTATTTT. Translating it yields CASSQVTVKGTGVMYTQYF. The V call is TRBV4-2, the J call TRBJ2-3, with 8 bases matching TRBD1. CDR1 LGHNA and CDR2 YNFKEQ come from the germline V gene. The CDR3 spans 19 residues. V lost 1 base and J lost 7; bases outside the gene matches: 19.

This clone was recorded a few times. The chain uses TRBV7-9 and TRBJ1-1, with 7 bases aligning to TRBD1. Germline V gene lookup returns CDR1 SEHNR and CDR2 FQNEAQ (reference sequence). This CDR3 has 14 residues. With 5 bases clipped from V and 1 base from J, the junction kept 4 bases outside the gene matches. The CDR3 is CASSPWTGNTEAFF. CDR3 DNA: TGTGCCAGCAGCCCGTGGACAGGGAACACTGAAGCTTTCTTT.

The J gene is TRBJ1-3, the V gene TRBV7-2; TRBD1 agrees at 7 bases. Germline values: CDR1 SGHTA, CDR2 FQGNSA. There are 15 residues in the CDR3. The V and J ends lost 5 bases and 2 bases, in that order; junction bases with no gene match: 6. CDR3 sequence reads: CASSPQTGPGNTIYF. As DNA, the CDR3 is TGTGCCAGCAGCCCACAGACAGGGCCTGGAAACACCATATATTTT.